These 29 T cell receptor beta chains came from one sample sequenced in a study of technical replicates of blood from a few donors. Here immunoSEQ multiplex PCR was the method, and the copy in TCRdb shows in-frame clones only, minus some. This table holds tens of thousands of clones, 95% to 98% found once. The specimen was T cells isolated from PBMCs. Every receptor here comes from a human donor in good health.

The V and J genes are TRBV6-6 and TRBJ2-7, with a tentative D call TRBD2 (6 bases). The CDR3 covers 13 residues. The V end was cut by 6 bases, the J end by 5 bases, with 14 bases between. The V gene's germline CDR1 is MNHNY and CDR2 SVGAGI (reference sequence). The DNA for the CDR3 is TGTGCCAGCAGACCGACTAGTCGCGACGAGCAGTACTTC. It codes for CASRPTSRDEQYF.

The chain has TRBV28 and TRBJ2-5, with 10 bases that match TRBD1. Germline V gene data show CDR1 as MDHEN and CDR2 as SYDVKM. V dropped 5 bases and J dropped 5; count of bases not matched to a gene: 8. The CDR3 is 15 amino acids. The CDR3 protein is CASSADRGLMETQYF. Written as DNA, the CDR3 is TGTGCCAGCAGTGCCGACAGGGGGCTAATGGAGACCCAGTACTTC.

The chain carries TRBV18 and TRBJ1-5, with 8 bases identical to TRBD1. The germline V gene has CDR1 KGHSH and CDR2 LQKENI. V trimming: 3 bases; J trimming: 7 bases; junction bases outside the gene matches: 5. CDR3 length equals 14 residues. CDR3 residues: CASSPDRVGQPQHF. CDR3 coding DNA: TGTGCCAGCTCACCGGACAGGGTTGGGCAGCCCCAGCATTTT.

The chain recombines TRBV6-5 with TRBJ2-7; TRBD2 matches 11 bases. Germline assignment: CDR1 MNHEY and CDR2 SVGAGI. This CDR3 is built from 14 residues. The ends lost 5 bases at V and 4 bases at J; junction bases unmatched: 4. The CDR3 spells CASSIAGGPYEQYF. The CDR3, as DNA: TGTGCCAGCAGTATAGCGGGAGGGCCTTACGAGCAGTACTTC.

J is TRBJ1-1 and V is TRBV11-2, with 8 bases matching TRBD1. Germline values: CDR1 SGHAT, CDR2 FQNNGV. Trimming cost V 4 bases and J 8 bases; bases outside gene matches: 12. This CDR3 region has 15 residues. The CDR3 DNA reads TGTGCCAGCAGCTCCCTGAGACAGGGGAGCAGGGAAGCTTTCTTT. Translated, it gives CASSSLRQGSREAFF.

In its sample, this clone was seen a few times. The chain couples TRBV7-9 to TRBJ2-5; 8 bases are shared with TRBD2. With 5 bases clipped from V and 1 base from J, the junction kept 9 bases outside the gene matches. The CDR3 has 16 amino acids. The germline CDR1 and CDR2 sequences are SEHNR and FQNEAQ (reference sequence). CDR3 coding DNA: TGTGCCAGCAGCAGTCGTCCTAGCGGGTTCCAAGAGACCCAGTACTTC. This codes for CASSSRPSGFQETQYF.

J is TRBJ1-5 and V is TRBV2; 8 bases line up with TRBD1. This CDR3 contains 14 residues. J was trimmed by 10 bases and V by 2 bases; bases with no gene match: 7. CDR1 and CDR2 (germline): SNHLY, FYNNEI. The CDR3: CASSELMGQAPQHF. The CDR3 region has the DNA TGTGCCAGCAGTGAACTAATGGGACAGGCCCCCCAGCATTTT.

The chain couples TRBV30 to TRBJ1-4; D unresolved. The germline V gene has CDR1 GTSNPN and CDR2 SVGIG (reference sequence). Trimming took 2 bases from V and 10 from J, leaving 5 bases between them. This CDR3 has 10 amino acids. The CDR3 is CAWSSGKLFF. The CDR3 bases are TGTGCCTGGAGTTCAGGAAAACTGTTTTTT.

V gene TRBV5-5 combines with J gene TRBJ2-2, with D possibly being TRBD1 (5 bases). This CDR3 comprises 15 residues. Per the germline V gene, CDR1 is SGHKS and CDR2 is YYEKEE (reference sequence). The V gene lost 0 bases and the J gene lost 3 bases, with 9 bases spanning the gap. DNA of the CDR3: TGTGCCAGCAGCTTGGGGCCAGGGCACACCGGGGAGCTGTTTTTT. Amino acid sequence: CASSLGPGHTGELFF.

V usage is TRBV2 and J usage is TRBJ2-3, with a weak D call TRBD1 (5 bases). The germline V gene has CDR1 SNHLY and CDR2 FYNNEI. The CDR3 loop spans 16 amino acids. The V gene lost 2 bases and the J gene lost 3 bases, with 15 bases spanning the gap. CDR3 sequence reads: CASSEPTDHATDTQYF. CDR3 DNA: TGTGCCAGCAGTGAACCGACAGACCATGCGACAGATACGCAGTATTTT.

J is TRBJ2-1 and V is TRBV11-3, with TRBD1 as a possible D gene (5 bases). There are 12 residues in the CDR3. The ends were cut back, 5 bases at V and 10 bases at J, with 12 bases in the middle. Germline loops: CDR1 SGHNT, CDR2 YENEEA. DNA of the CDR3: TGTGCCAGCAGCCCGATTTCAGGGGAGCAGTTCTTC. It specifies CASSPISGEQFF.

The chain is built from TRBV14 and TRBJ1-6; maybe TRBD1 (6 bases). The V gene's germline CDR1 is SGHDN and CDR2 FVKESK. CDR3 size: 15 residues. V was trimmed by 1 base and J by 5 bases, leaving 9 bases between them. Written as DNA, the CDR3 is TGTGCCAGCAGCCAAGGATACAGGGATAATTCACCCCTCCACTTT. It encodes CASSQGYRDNSPLHF.

The chain is built from TRBV29-1 and TRBJ1-6; no clear D gene. Germline CDR1 reads SQVTM; CDR2 reads ANQGSEA. V gave up 4 bases and J gave up 5 bases, with 6 bases separating them. This CDR3 has 12 residues. CDR3: CSVGGDNSPLHF. The CDR3 coding sequence is TGCAGCGTTGGGGGAGATAATTCACCCCTCCACTTT.

This chain links TRBV30 with TRBJ1-2; D perhaps matches TRBD1 (6 bases). V was clipped by 4 bases and J by 4 bases, with 22 bases between them. This CDR3 has 16 residues. Germline-derived CDR1 and CDR2 are GTSNPN and SVGIG (reference sequence). CDR3 region: CAWKGAGVWFGYGYTF. CDR3 in DNA: TGTGCCTGGAAAGGGGCAGGGGTTTGGTTCGGCTATGGCTACACCTTC. Supplemented by reference TRBV30 and TRBJ1-2, the full variable domain reads SQTIHQWPATLVQPVGSPLSLECTVEGTSNPNLYWYRQAAGRGLQLLFYSVGIGQISSEVPQNLSASRPQDRQFILSSKKLLLSDSGFYLCAWKGAGVWFGYGYTFGSGTRLTVV.

The chain links TRBV18 to TRBJ1-1; D gene ambiguous. In germline, CDR1 is KGHSH, CDR2 LQKENI. The CDR3 sequence is 14 residues long. Trimming shortened V by 2 bases and J by 4 bases, and 11 bases separated the two germline ends. CDR3 region: CASSPTVHVTEAFF. The CDR3 nucleotides read TGTGCCAGCTCACCAACAGTACACGTCACTGAAGCTTTCTTT.

This clone was counted once. The chain joins TRBV6-1 to TRBJ1-5, with 10 bases that match TRBD1. From germline, CDR1 is MNHNS and CDR2 SASEGT. This CDR3 has 16 residues. The J segment lost 4 bases and the V segment lost 2 bases, leaving 5 bases of the junction unmatched. DNA of the CDR3: TGTGCCAGCAGTGAACTGGGACAGGGGTCTAATCAGCCCCAGCATTTT. Amino acids: CASSELGQGSNQPQHF.

This clone is a singleton in its sample. The J gene is TRBJ2-1, the V gene TRBV9, with unresolved D. Per the germline V gene, CDR1 is SGDLS and CDR2 is YYNGEE. CDR3 size: 14 residues. V lost 4 bases, J lost 5 bases, and 13 bases lay in between. The CDR3 DNA reads TGTGCCAGCAGCCCTCGATACAGTAACAATGAGCAGTTCTTC. The encoded protein is CASSPRYSNNEQFF. Full variable domain (outside the CDR3, taken from reference TRBV9 and TRBJ2-1): DSGVTQTPKHLITATGQRVTLRCSPRSGDLSVYWYQQSLDQGLQFLIQYYNGEERAKGNILERFSAQQFPDLHSELNLSSLELGDSALYFCASSPRYSNNEQFFGPGTRLTVL.

The chain combines TRBV19 with TRBJ1-1; the D is unclear. This CDR3 contains 13 residues. CDR1 LNHDA and CDR2 SQIVND come from the germline V gene (reference sequence). Deletions cut 5 bases from V and 1 base from J, with 8 bases between. CDR3 bases: TGTGCCAGTAGTTCCCACACGAACACTGAAGCTTTCTTT. This translates into CASSSHTNTEAFF. Based on the CDR3 plus reference TRBV19 and TRBJ1-1, the full variable domain is DGGITQSPKYLFRKEGQNVTLSCEQNLNHDAMYWYRQDPGQGLRLIYYSQIVNDFQKGDIAEGYSVSREKKESFPLTVTSAQKNPTAFYLCASSSHTNTEAFFGQGTRLTVV.

The rearrangement links TRBV21-1 to TRBJ1-1. TRBV21-1 is assigned pseudogene status. The CDR3 is 15 amino acids. In nucleotides, the CDR3 is TGTGCCAGCAGCAATATGAGAGCTATGAACACTGAAGCTTTCTTT. This sequence encodes CASSNMRAMNTEAFF.

CDR3 nucleotide sequence: TGTGCCAGCAGTCCGCCGGGACAGGGGAGGAACACTGAAGCTTTCTTT. It codes for CASSPPGQGRNTEAFF. The chain joins TRBV2 to TRBJ1-1, with 10 bases lining up with TRBD1. Trimming took 5 bases from V and 1 from J; bases not matched to a gene: 7. CDR1 and CDR2 from the germline V gene are SNHLY and FYNNEI. There are 16 residues in the CDR3.

V gene TRBV10-2 combines with J gene TRBJ1-5; TRBD1 agrees at 9 bases. CDR1 is WSHSY, CDR2 SAAADI, per germline. The trim removed 6 bases at V and 2 bases at J, leaving 5 bases unmatched. The CDR3 runs to 15 residues. This chain's CDR3 is CASRAGQGGNQPQHF. The DNA of the CDR3 is TGCGCCAGCAGAGCGGGACAGGGAGGCAATCAGCCCCAGCATTTT.

The V call is TRBV5-6, the J call TRBJ1-5; TRBD1 might be the D (6 bases). Per the germline V gene, CDR1 is SGHDT and CDR2 is YYEEEE. V was pared by 4 bases and J by 4 bases, with 12 bases between. CDR3 length equals 14 residues. The CDR3 loop is CASSARQANQPQHF. In nucleotides, the CDR3 is TGTGCCAGCAGCGCCCGACAGGCAAATCAGCCCCAGCATTTT.

The rearrangement links TRBV6-5 to TRBJ2-7; 11 bases are a match to TRBD2. Germline CDR1 MNHEY, CDR2 SVGAGI. The V and J ends lost 0 bases and 4 bases, in that order; junction bases with no gene match: 2. The CDR3 spans 15 residues. The CDR3: CASSYSASGGYEQYF. The CDR3 DNA sequence: TGTGCCAGCAGTTACTCGGCTAGCGGGGGGTACGAGCAGTACTTC.

V usage is TRBV6-1 and J usage is TRBJ2-3, with 7 bases identical to TRBD1. The V gene end was trimmed by 6 bases and the J gene end by 3 bases; junction bases not matched to a gene: 3. This CDR3 contains 13 residues. The germline gives CDR1 MNHNS, CDR2 SASEGT. CDR3: CASSRQGTDTQYF. The CDR3 DNA reads TGTGCCAGCAGCAGACAGGGAACAGATACGCAGTATTTT.

The V and J genes are TRBV28 and TRBJ2-7; 7 bases are a match to TRBD2. From germline, CDR1 is MDHEN and CDR2 SYDVKM. J was trimmed by 2 bases and V by 8 bases; bases with no gene match: 15. The CDR3 is made up of 16 amino acids. CDR3 nucleotides: TGTGCCAGCTGTCTAAGGGGATCTAGCGGCACCTACGAGCAGTACTTC. Translating gives CASCLRGSSGTYEQYF. Variable domain in full (rest from reference TRBV28 and TRBJ2-7): DVKVTQSSRYLVKRTGEKVFLECVQDMDHENMFWYRQDPGLGLRLIYFSYDVKMKEKGDIPEGYSVSREKKERFSLILESASTNQTSMYLCASCLRGSSGTYEQYFGPGTRLTVT.

CDR3 protein: CASSPPGREAYEQYF. CDR3 coding DNA: TGCGCCAGCAGCCCGCCGGGACGGGAGGCCTACGAGCAGTACTTC. The rearrangement joins TRBV5-1 to TRBJ2-7, with 7 positions matching TRBD2. In germline, CDR1 is SGHRS, CDR2 YFSETQ. Trimming cost V 4 bases and J 2 bases; bases outside gene matches: 9. The CDR3 runs 15 residues.

This chain uses TRBV11-2 with TRBJ2-7, with TRBD2 matching 7 bases. This CDR3 comprises 14 residues. From germline, CDR1 is SGHAT and CDR2 FQNNGV. J lost 2 bases, V lost 0 bases, and 1 base had no gene match. CDR3 bases: TGTGCCAGCAGCTTAGAGGGAGGGACCTACGAGCAGTACTTC. It encodes CASSLEGGTYEQYF.

The V and J genes are TRBV2 and TRBJ2-5; D might be TRBD2 (5 bases). Germline lookup yields CDR1 SNHLY and CDR2 FYNNEI. Trimming took 7 bases from V and 5 from J, leaving 17 bases between them. The CDR3 is 14 residues long. The CDR3 bases are TGTGCCAGCAAGGGTGACGCTAGCAATGAGACCCAGTACTTC. Translation: CASKGDASNETQYF. Full variable domain (remainder filled in from reference TRBV2 and TRBJ2-5): EPEVTQTPSHQVTQMGQEVILRCVPISNHLYFYWYRQILGQKVEFLVSFYNNEISEKSEIFDDQFSVERPDGSNFTLKIRSTKLEDSAMYFCASKGDASNETQYFGPGTRLLVL.

In its sample, this clone was seen once. The rearrangement uses TRBV6-5 and TRBJ2-7, with 8 positions matching TRBD2. After removal of 6 bases from V and 5 bases from J, the junction contained 9 bases not matched to a gene. The CDR3 is made up of 14 amino acids. Germline CDR1 and CDR2: MNHEY and SVGAGI. The DNA for the CDR3 is TGTGCCAGCAGGTCCGCGGGACTAGAGCACGAGCAGTACTTC. It codes for CASRSAGLEHEQYF.